A selection of T cell receptor beta chains follows, all from one sample in a study of T cell repertoires in cytomegalovirus infection. No cognate antigen is known for these TCRs. TCRdb redid the calling of the reads with MiXCR, one entry per CDR3 protein. The sample lists 700,000 to 950,000 distinct CDR3 sequences, over 25% occurring once. The sequenced sample was cultured CD8+ T cells from PBMCs, obtained from culture after CMV antigen stimulation. Receptor source: a human donor in good health (CMV status not recorded). Some clones in this sample may be carry-over from other donors' samples. CDR3s include the opening cysteine and the closing phenylalanine or tryptophan. The order of the fields is D gene, V gene, J gene, clone size, CDR3 DNA, CDR3 protein. A D gene is named only where the DNA matches it firmly. Expanded clones get a size class; other rows say once, few or many, or leave the size out.

d_gene: .; v_gene: TRBV2; j_gene: TRBJ2-2; abundance: few; CDR3nt: TGTGCCAGCCCCCTAGCTACCGGGGAGCTGTTTTTT; CDR3aa: CASPLATGELFF
d_gene: .; v_gene: TRBV7-9; j_gene: TRBJ1-1; abundance: .; CDR3nt: TGTGCCAGCAGCCTATTGGGAACCGGGGCCGTAAACACTGAAGCTTTCTTT; CDR3aa: CASSLLGTGAVNTEAFF
d_gene: TRBD1; v_gene: TRBV19; j_gene: TRBJ1-1; abundance: few; CDR3nt: TGTGCCAGTAGTATCCGACAGGGGGACACTGAAGCTTTCTTT; CDR3aa: CASSIRQGDTEAFF
d_gene: .; v_gene: TRBV27; j_gene: TRBJ2-7; abundance: .; CDR3nt: TGTGCCAGCAGTTTGCGGAGGGGTCCGTCCTACGAGCAGTACTTC; CDR3aa: CASSLRRGPSYEQYF
d_gene: .; v_gene: TRBV2; j_gene: TRBJ2-5; abundance: .; CDR3nt: TGTGCCAGCAGAGACCGGGACGGTTTTCAAGAGACCCAGTACTTC; CDR3aa: CASRDRDGFQETQYF
d_gene: .; v_gene: TRBV6-1; j_gene: TRBJ2-7; abundance: .; CDR3nt: TGTGCCAGCAGTGAAGGAGCGGGTACCTACGAGCAGTACTTC; CDR3aa: CASSEGAGTYEQYF
d_gene: .; v_gene: TRBV29-1; j_gene: TRBJ2-1; abundance: few; CDR3nt: TGCAGCGTTGAACTTCCGCGGGGGCTGCAGGATGAGCAGTTCTTC; CDR3aa: CSVELPRGLQDEQFF
d_gene: .; v_gene: TRBV10-3; j_gene: TRBJ1-2; abundance: .; CDR3nt: TGTGCCATCAGTGAGTCGATGGGGCTTTCTAACTATGGCTACACCTTC; CDR3aa: CAISESMGLSNYGYTF
d_gene: TRBD1; v_gene: TRBV6-1; j_gene: TRBJ2-2; abundance: .; CDR3nt: TGTGCCAGCAGCGGCAAGGGGGCAGTGAACACCGGGGAGCTGTTTTTT; CDR3aa: CASSGKGAVNTGELFF
d_gene: .; v_gene: TRBV11-2; j_gene: TRBJ2-1; abundance: few; CDR3nt: TGTGCCAGCAGCCCCCCGGAGGGGGGGATCTACAATGAGCAGTTCTTC; CDR3aa: CASSPPEGGIYNEQFF
d_gene: .; v_gene: TRBV20-1; j_gene: TRBJ2-4; abundance: .; CDR3nt: TGCAGTGCCCAAAATAGGTCTAAAAACATTCAGTACTTC; CDR3aa: CSAQNRSKNIQYF
d_gene: TRBD1; v_gene: TRBV12-3/TRBV12-4; j_gene: TRBJ2-3; abundance: few; CDR3nt: TGTGCCAGCAGTTCGTGGACAGGGCAGACAGATACGCAGTATTTT; CDR3aa: CASSSWTGQTDTQYF
d_gene: .; v_gene: TRBV9; j_gene: TRBJ1-5; abundance: .; CDR3nt: TGTGCCAGCAGCGTAGATTCACGGGGCGATCGGGCAGATCAGCCCCAGCATTTT; CDR3aa: CASSVDSRGDRADQPQHF
d_gene: TRBD2; v_gene: TRBV2; j_gene: TRBJ2-1; abundance: .; CDR3nt: TGTGCCAGCAGTATCCGACTAGCGGGGGGCCAAATCTCCTACAATGAGCAGTTCTTT; CDR3aa: CASSIRLAGGQISYNEQFF
d_gene: TRBD1; v_gene: TRBV7-9; j_gene: TRBJ2-7; abundance: few; CDR3nt: TGTGCCAGCAGCTTAGGGACTTGGGACAGCGACTACGAGCAGTACTTC; CDR3aa: CASSLGTWDSDYEQYF
d_gene: .; v_gene: TRBV12-5; j_gene: TRBJ1-2; abundance: .; CDR3nt: TGTGCTAGTGGTTACGCGGTGACCTATGGCTACACCTTC; CDR3aa: CASGYAVTYGYTF
d_gene: .; v_gene: TRBV29-1; j_gene: TRBJ1-1; abundance: .; CDR3nt: TGCAGCGTTGAACCGTTTGGGGGTGAAGCTTTCTTT; CDR3aa: CSVEPFGGEAFF
d_gene: .; v_gene: TRBV10-3; j_gene: TRBJ1-2; abundance: .; CDR3nt: TGTGCCATCAGTGACGCCGGACAGCGTCGTGGCTACACCTTC; CDR3aa: CAISDAGQRRGYTF
d_gene: TRBD2; v_gene: TRBV5-4; j_gene: TRBJ2-3; abundance: .; CDR3nt: TGTGCCAGCAGCTTGTGGGGGGGACTAGTAGCAGATACGCAGTATTTT; CDR3aa: CASSLWGGLVADTQYF
d_gene: TRBD2; v_gene: TRBV27; j_gene: TRBJ2-1; abundance: .; CDR3nt: TGTGCCAGCAGTACTATCCCAGCGGGGGGCGTCTACAATGAGCAGTTCTTC; CDR3aa: CASSTIPAGGVYNEQFF
d_gene: TRBD1; v_gene: TRBV5-6; j_gene: TRBJ2-1; abundance: .; CDR3nt: TGTGCCAGCAGCTCGGTACAGGGGAGCCCCTACAATGAGCAGTTCTTC; CDR3aa: CASSSVQGSPYNEQFF
d_gene: .; v_gene: TRBV7-4; j_gene: TRBJ1-1; abundance: once; CDR3nt: TGTGCCAGCAACTTTGGGGACTTAGGGGTGAACACTGAAGCTTTCTTT; CDR3aa: CASNFGDLGVNTEAFF
d_gene: .; v_gene: TRBV15; j_gene: TRBJ1-2; abundance: once; CDR3nt: TGTGCCACCAGCAGAGGAGAGAGGAACTATGGCTACACCTTC; CDR3aa: CATSRGERNYGYTF
d_gene: .; v_gene: TRBV12-3/TRBV12-4; j_gene: TRBJ1-5; abundance: few; CDR3nt: TGTGCCAGCAGTTTAGGGTCATTTTCTCAGCCCCAGCATTTT; CDR3aa: CASSLGSFSQPQHF
d_gene: .; v_gene: TRBV19; j_gene: TRBJ1-5; abundance: .; CDR3nt: TGTGCCAGTCTGGGCGCAGGGTCGCATCAGCCCCAGCATTTT; CDR3aa: CASLGAGSHQPQHF
d_gene: .; v_gene: TRBV7-9; j_gene: TRBJ2-5; abundance: many; CDR3nt: TGTGCCAGCAGCACCTGGGTCGTCCAAGAGACCCAGTACTTC; CDR3aa: CASSTWVVQETQYF
d_gene: .; v_gene: TRBV7-3; j_gene: TRBJ2-1; abundance: .; CDR3nt: TGTGCCAGCAACTTAACGGCTCCAGGGCTGGACGAGCAGTTCTTC; CDR3aa: CASNLTAPGLDEQFF
d_gene: .; v_gene: TRBV4-3; j_gene: TRBJ2-2; abundance: .; CDR3nt: TGCGCCGGCAGCCAAGATTCCCCAGACAGTTACGCGAACACCGGGGAGCTGTTTTTT; CDR3aa: CAGSQDSPDSYANTGELFF
d_gene: .; v_gene: TRBV7-2; j_gene: TRBJ1-1; abundance: few; CDR3nt: TGTGCCAGCAGCTTAAAGGTGGAACCTGAAGCTTTCTTT; CDR3aa: CASSLKVEPEAFF
d_gene: .; v_gene: TRBV20-1; j_gene: TRBJ2-7; abundance: .; CDR3nt: TGCAGTGCTAGCCCGAGACAAATTTGGGGGCGGCACTACGAGCAGTACTTC; CDR3aa: CSASPRQIWGRHYEQYF
d_gene: TRBD1; v_gene: TRBV12-3/TRBV12-4; j_gene: TRBJ2-4; abundance: few; CDR3nt: TGTGCCAGCAGTTTAGCGCGGGACAGGGACATTCAGTACTTC; CDR3aa: CASSLARDRDIQYF
d_gene: .; v_gene: TRBV12-3/TRBV12-4; j_gene: TRBJ2-5; abundance: .; CDR3nt: TGTGCCAGCAAAGAGGACAGCCAAGAGACCCAGTACTTC; CDR3aa: CASKEDSQETQYF
d_gene: TRBD1; v_gene: TRBV27; j_gene: TRBJ1-2; abundance: .; CDR3nt: TGTGCCAGCAGTTTTAACATGGGACAGGTTGGCTACACCTTC; CDR3aa: CASSFNMGQVGYTF
d_gene: TRBD1; v_gene: TRBV6-6; j_gene: TRBJ1-1; abundance: few; CDR3nt: TGTGCCAGCATTGGGTTAGGGGGGACAGGTGCTATCACTGAAGCTTTCTTT; CDR3aa: CASIGLGGTGAITEAFF
d_gene: TRBD1; v_gene: TRBV28; j_gene: TRBJ2-3; abundance: .; CDR3nt: TGTGCCAGCAGTCCCAGGGGGTGGGATCGAGGTAGCACAGATACGCAGTATTTT; CDR3aa: CASSPRGWDRGSTDTQYF
d_gene: .; v_gene: TRBV24-1; j_gene: TRBJ2-1; abundance: few; CDR3nt: TGTGCCACCAGTGATGGTTATGAGCAGTTCTTC; CDR3aa: CATSDGYEQFF
d_gene: .; v_gene: TRBV7-3; j_gene: TRBJ2-5; abundance: many; CDR3nt: TGTGCCAGCAGCCCCAATGGGATGGCGGAGACCCAGTACTTC; CDR3aa: CASSPNGMAETQYF
d_gene: TRBD1; v_gene: TRBV4-1; j_gene: TRBJ1-1; abundance: few; CDR3nt: TGCGCCAGCAGCCCCGACAGGGGTGGAGGGAACACTGAAGCTTTCTTT; CDR3aa: CASSPDRGGGNTEAFF
d_gene: .; v_gene: TRBV29-1; j_gene: TRBJ1-1; abundance: .; CDR3nt: TGCAGCGTTGAAGTGGGTTACACTGAAGCTTTCTTT; CDR3aa: CSVEVGYTEAFF
d_gene: .; v_gene: TRBV7-6; j_gene: TRBJ2-3; abundance: .; CDR3nt: TGTGCCAGCAGCTTATATCCAGGACAGAGCACAGATACGCAGTATTTT; CDR3aa: CASSLYPGQSTDTQYF
d_gene: .; v_gene: TRBV5-5; j_gene: TRBJ2-3; abundance: .; CDR3nt: TGTGCCACCTGTCCGATGGGGGACGATACGCAGTATTTT; CDR3aa: CATCPMGDDTQYF
d_gene: .; v_gene: TRBV7-8; j_gene: TRBJ2-7; abundance: few; CDR3nt: TGTGCCAGCACCGGGCTAAGCGACTACTACGAGCAGTACTTC; CDR3aa: CASTGLSDYYEQYF
d_gene: TRBD1; v_gene: TRBV25-1; j_gene: TRBJ2-7; abundance: .; CDR3nt: TGTGCCAACAGTGCCCTCGGACAGGGGGCTTACTACGAGCAGTACTTC; CDR3aa: CANSALGQGAYYEQYF
d_gene: .; v_gene: TRBV7-9; j_gene: TRBJ2-1; abundance: few; CDR3nt: TGTGCCAGCAGGTCCGGAATCTCCTACAATGAGCAGTTCTTC; CDR3aa: CASRSGISYNEQFF
d_gene: TRBD2; v_gene: TRBV20-1; j_gene: TRBJ2-2; abundance: .; CDR3nt: TGCAGTGCTAGAGTCGTAGCGGGGGGTAGGGCCGGGGAGCTGTTTTTT; CDR3aa: CSARVVAGGRAGELFF
d_gene: .; v_gene: TRBV7-9; j_gene: TRBJ1-2; abundance: .; CDR3nt: TGTGCCAGCAGCTTAAAGGCCGACGTCTCTGGCTACACCTTC; CDR3aa: CASSLKADVSGYTF
d_gene: .; v_gene: TRBV7-9; j_gene: TRBJ2-3; abundance: many; CDR3nt: TGTGCCAGCAGCTTAATCGGGGTAACCTCCGAGGATACGCAGTATTTT; CDR3aa: CASSLIGVTSEDTQYF
d_gene: .; v_gene: TRBV29-1; j_gene: TRBJ2-2; abundance: few; CDR3nt: TGCAGCGTTCTGGCGAACACCGGGGAGCTGTTTTTT; CDR3aa: CSVLANTGELFF
d_gene: TRBD1; v_gene: TRBV25-1; j_gene: TRBJ1-2; abundance: .; CDR3nt: TGTGCCAGCAGACCAACAGGGGGCGTCTATGGCTACACCTTC; CDR3aa: CASRPTGGVYGYTF
d_gene: .; v_gene: TRBV4-3; j_gene: TRBJ1-1; abundance: .; CDR3nt: TGCGCCAGCAGCCAAGGGACAGACGACACTGAAGCTTTCTTT; CDR3aa: CASSQGTDDTEAFF
d_gene: .; v_gene: TRBV7-6; j_gene: TRBJ2-5; abundance: .; CDR3nt: TGTGCCAGCAGCTTGTCTTTAGAGCAGTACTTC; CDR3aa: CASSLSLEQYF
d_gene: .; v_gene: TRBV6-5; j_gene: TRBJ2-1; abundance: .; CDR3nt: TGTGCCAGCAGTTATTTTCGGGACGGAGACAATGAGCAGTTCTTC; CDR3aa: CASSYFRDGDNEQFF
d_gene: .; v_gene: TRBV18; j_gene: TRBJ2-3; abundance: few; CDR3nt: TGTGCCAGCTCACCAGAAGGGGCAGGGTCCACAGATACGCAGTATTTT; CDR3aa: CASSPEGAGSTDTQYF